This T cell receptor beta chain was captured in a study of T cell changes during pregnancy in multiple sclerosis. The repertoire was sequenced with immunoSEQ multiplex PCR; TCRdb's copy has only in-frame clones and lacks some. This table holds around 56,000 clones, over 75% found once. The CDR3 has 13 residues. V lost 3 bases, J lost 1 base, and 7 bases lay in between. Germline V gene lookup returns CDR1 SGHNT and CDR2 YYREEE (reference sequence). The specimen was peripheral blood, collected after pregnancy. This sequence joins TRBV5-4 and TRBJ1-1; D gene uncertain. This TCR derives from a female donor with multiple sclerosis, enrolled in a pregnancy study. The CDR3 region has the DNA TGTGCCAGCAGCTCACAATCGAACACTGAAGCTTTCTTT. It specifies CASSSQSNTEAFF.